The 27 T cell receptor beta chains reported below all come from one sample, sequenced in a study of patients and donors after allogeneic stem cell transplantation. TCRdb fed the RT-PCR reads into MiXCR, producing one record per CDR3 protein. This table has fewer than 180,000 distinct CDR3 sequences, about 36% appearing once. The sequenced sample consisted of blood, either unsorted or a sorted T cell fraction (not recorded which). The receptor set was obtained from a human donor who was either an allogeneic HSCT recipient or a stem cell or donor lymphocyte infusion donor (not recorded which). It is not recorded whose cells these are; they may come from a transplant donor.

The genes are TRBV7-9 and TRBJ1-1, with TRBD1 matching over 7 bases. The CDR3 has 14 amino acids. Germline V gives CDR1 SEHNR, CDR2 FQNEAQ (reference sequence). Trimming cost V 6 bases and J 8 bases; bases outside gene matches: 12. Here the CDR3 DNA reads TGTGCCAGCAGGTATGACAGGGTTCCCAACGAAGCTTTCTTT. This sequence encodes CASRYDRVPNEAFF.

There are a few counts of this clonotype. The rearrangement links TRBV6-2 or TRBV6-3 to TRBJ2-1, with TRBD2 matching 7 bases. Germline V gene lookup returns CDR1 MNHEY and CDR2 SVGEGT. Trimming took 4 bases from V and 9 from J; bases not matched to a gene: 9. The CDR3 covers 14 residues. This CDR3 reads CASSWMGLAVEQFF. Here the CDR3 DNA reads TGTGCCAGCAGTTGGATGGGGCTAGCGGTTGAGCAGTTCTTC.

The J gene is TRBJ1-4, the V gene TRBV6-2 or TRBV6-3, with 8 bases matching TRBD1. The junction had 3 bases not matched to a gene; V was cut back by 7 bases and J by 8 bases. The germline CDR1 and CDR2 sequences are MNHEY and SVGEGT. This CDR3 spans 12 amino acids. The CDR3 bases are TGTGCCAGCAAGACAGGGGAAGAAAAACTGTTTTTT. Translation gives CASKTGEEKLFF.

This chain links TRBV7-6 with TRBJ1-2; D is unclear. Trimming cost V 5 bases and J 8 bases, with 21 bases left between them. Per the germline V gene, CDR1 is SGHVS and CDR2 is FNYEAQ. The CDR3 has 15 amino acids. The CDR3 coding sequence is TGTGCCAGCAGCAGAACGGCTACCCCAGGAGACGGCTACACCTTC. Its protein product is CASSRTATPGDGYTF.

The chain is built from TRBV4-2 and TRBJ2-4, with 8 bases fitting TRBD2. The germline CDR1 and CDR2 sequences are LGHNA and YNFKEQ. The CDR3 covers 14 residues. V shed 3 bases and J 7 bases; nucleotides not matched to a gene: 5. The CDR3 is CASSQDPGGNIQYF. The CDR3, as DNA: TGTGCCAGCAGCCAGGACCCGGGGGGGAACATTCAGTACTTC.

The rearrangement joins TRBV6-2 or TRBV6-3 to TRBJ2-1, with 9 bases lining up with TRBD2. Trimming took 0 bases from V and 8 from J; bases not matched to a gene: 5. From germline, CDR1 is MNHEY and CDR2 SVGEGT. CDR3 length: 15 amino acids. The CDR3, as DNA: TGTGCCAGCAGTTACTCTGCGGGAGGGGGAGATGAGCAGTTCTTC. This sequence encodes CASSYSAGGGDEQFF.

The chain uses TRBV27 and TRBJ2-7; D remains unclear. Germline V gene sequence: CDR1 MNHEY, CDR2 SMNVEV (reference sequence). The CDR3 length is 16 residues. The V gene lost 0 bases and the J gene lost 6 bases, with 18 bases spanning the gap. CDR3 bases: TGTGCCAGCAGTTTATCGAGATTCCCCACCCTCAGCGAGCAGTACTTC. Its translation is CASSLSRFPTLSEQYF.

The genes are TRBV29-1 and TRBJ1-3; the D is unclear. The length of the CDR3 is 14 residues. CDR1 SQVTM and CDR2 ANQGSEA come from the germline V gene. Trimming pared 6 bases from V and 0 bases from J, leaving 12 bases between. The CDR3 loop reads CSVWWAASGNTIYF. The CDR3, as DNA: TGCAGCGTGTGGTGGGCCGCCTCTGGAAACACCATATATTTT.

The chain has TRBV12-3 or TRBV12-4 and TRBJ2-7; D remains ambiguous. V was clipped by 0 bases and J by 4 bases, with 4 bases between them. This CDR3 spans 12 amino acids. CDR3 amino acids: CASSLALYEQYF. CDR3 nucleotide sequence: TGTGCCAGCAGTTTAGCACTGTACGAGCAGTACTTC.

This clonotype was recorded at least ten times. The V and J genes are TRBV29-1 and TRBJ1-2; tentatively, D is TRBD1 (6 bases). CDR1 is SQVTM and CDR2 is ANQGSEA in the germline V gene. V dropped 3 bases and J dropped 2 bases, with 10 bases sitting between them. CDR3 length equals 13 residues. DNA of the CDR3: TGCAGCGTTGATGAGGGGGGGAACTATGGCTACACCTTC. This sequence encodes CSVDEGGNYGYTF.

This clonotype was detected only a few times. In nucleotides, the CDR3 is TGTGCCAGCAGCTTAGCCGGACAGGAGCAGTTCTTC. Translation gives CASSLAGQEQFF. The genes are TRBV7-8 and TRBJ2-1; weak D call: TRBD1 (6 bases). Germline lookup yields CDR1 SGHVS and CDR2 FQNEAQ. V was clipped by 0 bases and J by 10 bases, with 7 bases between them. The CDR3 has 12 residues.

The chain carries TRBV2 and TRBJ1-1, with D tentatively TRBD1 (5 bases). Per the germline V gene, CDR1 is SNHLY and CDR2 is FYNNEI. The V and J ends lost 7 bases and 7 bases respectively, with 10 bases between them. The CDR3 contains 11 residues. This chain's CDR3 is CASTQGGEAFF. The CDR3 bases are TGTGCCAGCACCCAGGGCGGTGAAGCTTTCTTT.

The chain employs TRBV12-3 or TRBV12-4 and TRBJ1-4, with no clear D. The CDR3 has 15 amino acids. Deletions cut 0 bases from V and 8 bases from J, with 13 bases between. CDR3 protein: CASSLAYPQGEKLFF. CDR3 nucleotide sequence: TGTGCCAGCAGTTTAGCGTACCCCCAAGGCGAAAAACTGTTTTTT.

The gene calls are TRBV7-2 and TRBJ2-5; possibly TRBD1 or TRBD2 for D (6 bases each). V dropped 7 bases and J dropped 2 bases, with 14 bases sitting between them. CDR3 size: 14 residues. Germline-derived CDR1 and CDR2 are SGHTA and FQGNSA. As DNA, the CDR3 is TGTGCCAGCACCCCGGGGGCGGGACAAGAGACCCAGTACTTC. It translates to CASTPGAGQETQYF.

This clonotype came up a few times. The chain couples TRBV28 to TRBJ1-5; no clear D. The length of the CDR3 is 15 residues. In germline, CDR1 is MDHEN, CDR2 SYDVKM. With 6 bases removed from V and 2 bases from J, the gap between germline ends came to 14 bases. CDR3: CASSLQSIGNQPQHF. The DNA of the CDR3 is TGTGCCAGCAGCCTACAGAGTATCGGCAATCAGCCCCAGCATTTT.

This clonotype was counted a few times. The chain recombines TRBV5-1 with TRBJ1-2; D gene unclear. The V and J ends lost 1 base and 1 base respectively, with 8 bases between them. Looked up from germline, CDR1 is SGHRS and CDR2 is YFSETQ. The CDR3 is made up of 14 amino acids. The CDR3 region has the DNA TGCGCCAGCAGCTTGTTAACCATTAACTATGGCTACACCTTC. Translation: CASSLLTINYGYTF.

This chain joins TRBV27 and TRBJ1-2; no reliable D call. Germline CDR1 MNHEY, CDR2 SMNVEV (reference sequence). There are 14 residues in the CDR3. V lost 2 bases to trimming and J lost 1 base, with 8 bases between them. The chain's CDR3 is CASSLGRRNYGYTF. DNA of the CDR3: TGTGCCAGCAGTTTAGGGCGGCGTAACTATGGCTACACCTTC.

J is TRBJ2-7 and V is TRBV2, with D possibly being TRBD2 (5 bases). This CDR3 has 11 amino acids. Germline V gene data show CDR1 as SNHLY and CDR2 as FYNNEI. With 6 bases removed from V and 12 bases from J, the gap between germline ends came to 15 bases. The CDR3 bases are TGTGCCAGCAGCCCCGGGGAGCTAGGGTACTTC. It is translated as CASSPGELGYF.

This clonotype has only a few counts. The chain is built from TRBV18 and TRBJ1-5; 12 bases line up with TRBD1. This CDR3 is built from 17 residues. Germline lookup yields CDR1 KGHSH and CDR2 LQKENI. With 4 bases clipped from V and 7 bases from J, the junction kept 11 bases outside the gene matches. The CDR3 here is CASSLLGTGGAGQPQHF. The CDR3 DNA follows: TGTGCCAGCTCACTCCTCGGGACAGGGGGCGCGGGACAGCCCCAGCATTTT.

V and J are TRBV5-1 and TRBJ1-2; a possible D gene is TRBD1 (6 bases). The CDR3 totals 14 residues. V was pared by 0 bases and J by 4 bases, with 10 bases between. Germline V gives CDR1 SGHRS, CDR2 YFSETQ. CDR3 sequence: CASSLDRAGYGYTF. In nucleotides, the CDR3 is TGCGCCAGCAGCTTGGACAGGGCTGGCTATGGCTACACCTTC.

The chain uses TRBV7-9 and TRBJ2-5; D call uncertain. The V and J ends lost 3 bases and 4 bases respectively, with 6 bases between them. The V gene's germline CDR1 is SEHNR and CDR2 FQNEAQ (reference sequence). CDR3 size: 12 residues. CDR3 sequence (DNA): TGTGCCAGCAGCTTTGTTGGAGAGACCCAGTACTTC. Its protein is CASSFVGETQYF.

In DNA, the CDR3 is TGTGCCAGCAGCTTAGCTCTTAATTCACCCCTCCACTTT. As protein: CASSLALNSPLHF. The rearrangement joins TRBV11-2 to TRBJ1-6; no firm D call. The CDR3 loop spans 13 amino acids. Germline V gene lookup returns CDR1 SGHAT and CDR2 FQNNGV. The V end lost 1 base, the J end lost 6 bases, and 4 bases lay between the germline ends.

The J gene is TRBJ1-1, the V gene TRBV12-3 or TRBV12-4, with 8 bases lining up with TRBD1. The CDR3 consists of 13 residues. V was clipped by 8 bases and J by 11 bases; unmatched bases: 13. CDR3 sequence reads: CASEDRGVGSAFF. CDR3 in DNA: TGTGCCAGCGAAGACAGGGGTGTAGGTTCGGCTTTCTTT.

CDR3 amino acids: CASSFRSDNGYTF. Written as DNA, the CDR3 is TGTGCCAGCAGTTTCAGGAGTGACAATGGCTACACCTTC. The chain employs TRBV27 and TRBJ1-2; no clear D. Trimming left V 3 bases short and J 6 bases short, with 11 bases between. Per germline, CDR1 MNHEY and CDR2 SMNVEV (reference sequence). The CDR3 extends over 13 amino acids.

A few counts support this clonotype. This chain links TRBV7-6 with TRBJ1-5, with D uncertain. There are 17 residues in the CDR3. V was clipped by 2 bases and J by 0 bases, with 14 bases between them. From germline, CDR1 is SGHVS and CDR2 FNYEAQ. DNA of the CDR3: TGTGCCAGCAGCTTATGGGGTAGGGCGGATAGCAATCAGCCCCAGCATTTT. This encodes CASSLWGRADSNQPQHF.

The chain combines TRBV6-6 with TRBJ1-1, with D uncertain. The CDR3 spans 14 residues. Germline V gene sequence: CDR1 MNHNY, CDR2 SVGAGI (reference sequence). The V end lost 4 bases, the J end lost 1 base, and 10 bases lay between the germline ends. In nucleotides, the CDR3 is TGTGCCAGCAGTTTGTTAGGGCGGAACACTGAAGCTTTCTTT. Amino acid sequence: CASSLLGRNTEAFF.

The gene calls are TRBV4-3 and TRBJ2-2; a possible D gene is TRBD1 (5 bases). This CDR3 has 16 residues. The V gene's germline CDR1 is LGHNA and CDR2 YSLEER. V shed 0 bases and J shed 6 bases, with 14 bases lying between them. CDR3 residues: CASSQEGREWAGELFF. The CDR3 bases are TGCGCCAGCAGCCAAGAGGGCAGGGAATGGGCCGGGGAGCTGTTTTTT.